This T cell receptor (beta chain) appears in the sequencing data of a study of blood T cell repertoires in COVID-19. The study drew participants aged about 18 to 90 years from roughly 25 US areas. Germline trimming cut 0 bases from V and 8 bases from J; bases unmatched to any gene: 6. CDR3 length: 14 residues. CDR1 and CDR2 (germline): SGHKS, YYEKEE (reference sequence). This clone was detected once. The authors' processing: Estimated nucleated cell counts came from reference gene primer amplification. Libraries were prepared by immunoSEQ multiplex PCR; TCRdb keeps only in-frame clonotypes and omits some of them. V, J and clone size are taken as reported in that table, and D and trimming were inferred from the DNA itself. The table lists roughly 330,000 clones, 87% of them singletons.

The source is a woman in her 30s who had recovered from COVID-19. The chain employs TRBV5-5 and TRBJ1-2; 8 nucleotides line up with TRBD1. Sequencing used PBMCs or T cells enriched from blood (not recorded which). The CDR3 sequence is CASSLAPRTGGYTF. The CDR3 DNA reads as TGTGCCAGCAGCTTGGCGCCCAGGACAGGGGGCTACACCTTC.